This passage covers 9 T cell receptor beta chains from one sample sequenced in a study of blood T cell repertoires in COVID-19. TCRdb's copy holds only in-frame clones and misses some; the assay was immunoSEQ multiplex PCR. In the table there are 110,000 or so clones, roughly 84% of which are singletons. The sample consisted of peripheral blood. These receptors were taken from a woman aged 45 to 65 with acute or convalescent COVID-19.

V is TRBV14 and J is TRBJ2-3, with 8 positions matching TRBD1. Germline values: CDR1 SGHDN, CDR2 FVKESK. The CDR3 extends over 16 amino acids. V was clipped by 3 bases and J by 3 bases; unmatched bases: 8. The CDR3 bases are TGTGCCAGCAGCCAGGACAGGGTTGTTAAGACAGATACGCAGTATTTT. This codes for CASSQDRVVKTDTQYF.

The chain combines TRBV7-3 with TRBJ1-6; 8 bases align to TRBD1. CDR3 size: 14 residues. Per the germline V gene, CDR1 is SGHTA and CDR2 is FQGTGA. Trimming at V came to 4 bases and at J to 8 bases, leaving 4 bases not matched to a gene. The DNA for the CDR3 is TGTGCCAGCAGCTCAGGGACAGGCCATTCACCCCTCCACTTT. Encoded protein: CASSSGTGHSPLHF.

CDR3 sequence (DNA): TGTGCCACCGAGTTGAACACTGAAGCTTTCTTT. It translates to CATELNTEAFF. The V gene is TRBV19, the J gene TRBJ1-1, with D hard to call. Trimming removed 10 bases at V and 0 bases at J, with 6 bases between. Germline V lookup: CDR1 LNHDA, CDR2 SQIVND (reference sequence). The CDR3 is 11 amino acids.

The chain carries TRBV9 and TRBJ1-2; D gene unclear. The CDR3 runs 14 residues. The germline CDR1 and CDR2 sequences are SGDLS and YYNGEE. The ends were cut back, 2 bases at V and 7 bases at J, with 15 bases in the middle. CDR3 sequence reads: CASSVTGEYSGYTF. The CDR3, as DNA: TGTGCCAGCAGCGTGACCGGAGAATATAGTGGCTACACCTTC.

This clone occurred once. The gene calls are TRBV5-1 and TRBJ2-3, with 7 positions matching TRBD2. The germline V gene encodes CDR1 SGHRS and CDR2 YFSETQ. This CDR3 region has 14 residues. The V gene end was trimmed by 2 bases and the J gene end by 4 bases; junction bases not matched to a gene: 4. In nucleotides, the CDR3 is TGCGCCAGCAGCTTAACTAGCGCCCCAGATACGCAGTATTTT. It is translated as CASSLTSAPDTQYF.

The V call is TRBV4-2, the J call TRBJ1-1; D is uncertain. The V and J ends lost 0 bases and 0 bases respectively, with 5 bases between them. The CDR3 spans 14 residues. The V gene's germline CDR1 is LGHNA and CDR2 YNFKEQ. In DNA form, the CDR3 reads TGTGCCAGCAGCCAAGACCGAGTGAACACTGAAGCTTTCTTT. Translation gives CASSQDRVNTEAFF.

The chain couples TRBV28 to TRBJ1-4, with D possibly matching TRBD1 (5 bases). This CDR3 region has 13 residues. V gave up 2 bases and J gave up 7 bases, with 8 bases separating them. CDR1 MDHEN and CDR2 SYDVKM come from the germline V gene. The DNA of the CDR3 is TGTGCCAGCAGTTTAGGAGGGGTTGAAAAACTGTTTTTT. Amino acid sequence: CASSLGGVEKLFF.

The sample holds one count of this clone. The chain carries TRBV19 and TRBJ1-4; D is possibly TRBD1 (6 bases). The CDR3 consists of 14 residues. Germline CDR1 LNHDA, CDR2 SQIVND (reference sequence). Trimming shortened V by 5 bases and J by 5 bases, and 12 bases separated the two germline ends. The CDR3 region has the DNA TGTGCCAGTAGTCCGGACAGACTCAATGAAAAACTGTTTTTT. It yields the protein CASSPDRLNEKLFF.

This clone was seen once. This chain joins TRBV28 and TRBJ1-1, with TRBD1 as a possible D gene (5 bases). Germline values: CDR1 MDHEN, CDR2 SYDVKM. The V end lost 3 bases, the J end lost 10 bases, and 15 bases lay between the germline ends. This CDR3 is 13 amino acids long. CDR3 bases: TGTGCCAGCAGTTTGTATCAGGCAGGGTCAGCTTTCTTT. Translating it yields CASSLYQAGSAFF.